This T cell receptor (beta chain) is drawn from a study of OX40 agonist ivuxolimab in advanced cancers. Per germline, CDR1 SEHNR and CDR2 FQNEAQ (reference sequence). V was pared by 5 bases and J by 4 bases, with 17 bases between. The CDR3 has 15 residues. TCRdb's copy holds only in-frame clones and misses some; the assay was immunoSEQ multiplex PCR. The data contain about 84,000 clones, more than 75% of them seen just once; the ten biggest clones take up less than 3.5%. This clone appeared a single time. The TCR sequence derives from an adult with an advanced solid tumor such as melanoma, head and neck, liver or kidney cancer. The chain carries TRBV7-9 and TRBJ1-2; maybe TRBD1 (5 bases). The specimen was CD4+ or CD8+ T cells sorted from blood, collected in a trial of the OX40 agonist ivuxolimab. The CDR3 here is CASSPSGGWSYGYTF. The CDR3 coding sequence is TGTGCCAGCAGCCCCTCGGGGGGATGGAGCTATGGCTACACCTTC.